The next 10 T cell receptor beta chains were all read from a single sample in a study of cytomegalovirus exposure and HLA in healthy donors. The PCR had 60 Vbeta and 13 Jbeta primers. The protocol was immunoSEQ multiplex PCR, while the TCRdb copy is restricted to in-frame clones and leaves out a portion. The profile shows tens of thousands of clones, around three quarters of them singletons. The material sequenced was PBMCs. These receptor sequences come from a male donor in good health and CMV-seronegative.

This clone was recorded a few times. The chain has TRBV2 and TRBJ2-5; D is possibly TRBD1 (7 bases). The V gene's germline CDR1 is SNHLY and CDR2 FYNNEI. Trimming removed 8 bases at V and 4 bases at J, with 23 bases between. The CDR3 contains 16 residues. CDR3 in amino acids: CASATGSLGGLETQYF. CDR3 DNA sequence: TGTGCCAGCGCGACAGGGTCATTGGGGGGCTTAGAGACCCAGTACTTC.

The chain recombines TRBV12-5 with TRBJ1-2, with D unresolved. Trimming took 3 bases from V and 2 from J, leaving 10 bases between them. CDR3 length equals 14 residues. Per germline, CDR1 LGHNT and CDR2 FRNRAP. CDR3 loop: CASGLGATNYGYTF. The CDR3 DNA reads TGTGCTAGTGGTTTAGGAGCCACAAACTATGGCTACACCTTC.

This clone was observed a single time. The junction shows a germline mismatch at one end, possibly a read error. The chain combines TRBV7-6 with TRBJ1-4, with a possible D match to TRBD1 (6 bases). This CDR3 region has 16 residues. Per germline, CDR1 SGHVS and CDR2 FNYEAQ. The DNA of the CDR3 is TGTGCCAGCAGCTCCCAAGTACAGGGTCGGGATGAAAAACTGCTTTTT. Translated, it gives CASSSQVQGRDEKLLF.

DNA of the CDR3: TGTGCCAGTATCCCGGGTCTCGGAACGTACTTC. The encoded protein is CASIPGLGTYF. V gene TRBV19 combines with J gene TRBJ2-7, with D uncertain. The germline CDR1 and CDR2 sequences are LNHDA and SQIVND (reference sequence). V lost 7 bases and J 12 bases, leaving 16 bases between the germline ends. The CDR3 is 11 amino acids.

The table lists this clone with a count of one. The chain links TRBV27 to TRBJ2-2; D is possibly TRBD1 (5 bases). The germline V gene encodes CDR1 MNHEY and CDR2 SMNVEV (reference sequence). V dropped 7 bases and J dropped 3 bases, with 9 bases sitting between them. CDR3 length: 13 amino acids. The DNA for the CDR3 is TGTGCCAGCACAAGGGGTTACACCGGGGAGCTGTTTTTT. Protein product: CASTRGYTGELFF.

The chain links TRBV19 to TRBJ2-1; TRBD2 is a possible D gene (6 bases). The V gene's germline CDR1 is LNHDA and CDR2 SQIVND (reference sequence). The V end lost 6 bases, the J end lost 4 bases, and 19 bases lay between the germline ends. The CDR3 extends over 16 amino acids. The CDR3 reads CASRRNSGNYYNEQFF. For the CDR3, the DNA is TGTGCCAGTAGGAGGAATAGCGGAAACTATTACAATGAGCAGTTCTTC.

The gene calls are TRBV19 and TRBJ1-1, with TRBD1 matching 9 bases. The CDR3 totals 15 residues. Germline V CDR1 and CDR2: LNHDA, SQIVND (reference sequence). V dropped 6 bases and J dropped 1; count of bases not matched to a gene: 6. Here the CDR3 DNA reads TGTGCCAGTAGAGGACAGGGGAACTCGAACACTGAAGCTTTCTTT. It specifies CASRGQGNSNTEAFF.

The chain has TRBV6-1 and TRBJ2-1, with 7 bases lining up with TRBD1. Germline values: CDR1 MNHNS, CDR2 SASEGT. J gave up 8 bases and V 11 bases, and 18 bases lay outside the gene matches. The CDR3 totals 15 residues. The CDR3 sequence: CASVTDRVRVDEQFF. The CDR3 nucleotides are TGTGCCTCTGTGACCGACAGGGTACGGGTCGATGAGCAGTTCTTC.

There are a few counts of this clone. The rearrangement uses TRBV19 and TRBJ2-3; no clear D. The germline gives CDR1 LNHDA, CDR2 SQIVND (reference sequence). There are 15 residues in the CDR3. Trimming took off 5 bases at V and 1 base at J, with 13 bases between the two ends. The CDR3 nucleotides are TGTGCCAGTAGTCTGAGCGAGTCCGGCACAGATACGCAGTATTTT. Translated, it gives CASSLSESGTDTQYF.

This clone has only a few counts. The chain uses TRBV28 and TRBJ1-2, with a tentative D call TRBD1 (6 bases). CDR1 is MDHEN and CDR2 is SYDVKM in the germline V gene. Trimming shortened V by 2 bases and J by 4 bases, and 11 bases separated the two germline ends. The CDR3 consists of 14 residues. CDR3 sequence: CASSLTRQVYGYTF. The CDR3 DNA is TGTGCCAGCAGTTTAACGAGACAGGTCTATGGCTACACCTTC.